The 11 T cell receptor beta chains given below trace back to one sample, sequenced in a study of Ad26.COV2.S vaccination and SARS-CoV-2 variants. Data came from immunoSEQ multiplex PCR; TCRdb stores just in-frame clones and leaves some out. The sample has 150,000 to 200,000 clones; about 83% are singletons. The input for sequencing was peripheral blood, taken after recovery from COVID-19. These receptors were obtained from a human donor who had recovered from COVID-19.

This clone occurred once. For the CDR3, the DNA is TGTGCCAGCAGCTTAAGAGCGGGTCTCCCTGATACGCAGTATTTT. It translates to CASSLRAGLPDTQYF. V and J are TRBV7-2 and TRBJ2-3, with D possibly matching TRBD2 (6 bases). The CDR3 sequence is 15 residues long. Germline CDR1 and CDR2: SGHTA and FQGNSA. V was trimmed by 2 bases and J by 6 bases, leaving 15 bases between them. The full variable domain, in which reference TRBV7-2 and TRBJ2-3 provide the parts outside the CDR3, is GAGVSQSPSNKVTEKGKDVELRCDPISGHTALYWYRQSLGQGLEFLIYFQGNSAPDKSGLPSDRFSAERTGGSVSTLTIQRTQQEDSAVYLCASSLRAGLPDTQYFGPGTRLTVL.

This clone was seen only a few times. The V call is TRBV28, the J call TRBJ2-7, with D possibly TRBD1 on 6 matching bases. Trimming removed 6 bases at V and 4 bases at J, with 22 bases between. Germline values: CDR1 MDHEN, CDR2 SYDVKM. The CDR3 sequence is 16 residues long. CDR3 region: CASSPGQPRSRYEQYF. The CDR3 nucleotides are TGTGCCAGCAGCCCCGGACAGCCAAGAAGCAGGTACGAGCAGTACTTC.

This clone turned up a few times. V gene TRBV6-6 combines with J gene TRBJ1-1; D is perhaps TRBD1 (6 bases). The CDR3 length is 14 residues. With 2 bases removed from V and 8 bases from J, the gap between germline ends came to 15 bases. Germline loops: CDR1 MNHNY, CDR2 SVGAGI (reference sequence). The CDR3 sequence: CASSYRLGGGEAFF. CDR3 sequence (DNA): TGTGCCAGCAGTTACCGGCTAGGAGGGGGGGAAGCTTTCTTT.

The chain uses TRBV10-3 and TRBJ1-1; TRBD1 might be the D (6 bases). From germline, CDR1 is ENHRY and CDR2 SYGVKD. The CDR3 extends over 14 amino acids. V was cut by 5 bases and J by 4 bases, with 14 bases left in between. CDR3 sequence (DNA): TGTGCCATCAGTCGGGGGGGGCGCGGCACTGAAGCTTTCTTT. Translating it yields CAISRGGRGTEAFF.

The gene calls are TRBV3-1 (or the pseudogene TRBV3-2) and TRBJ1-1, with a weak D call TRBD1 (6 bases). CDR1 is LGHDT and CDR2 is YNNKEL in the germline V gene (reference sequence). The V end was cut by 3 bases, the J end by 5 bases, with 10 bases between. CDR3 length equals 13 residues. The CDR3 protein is CASSQGGLTEAFF. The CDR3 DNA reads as TGTGCCAGCAGCCAGGGGGGGCTGACTGAAGCTTTCTTT.

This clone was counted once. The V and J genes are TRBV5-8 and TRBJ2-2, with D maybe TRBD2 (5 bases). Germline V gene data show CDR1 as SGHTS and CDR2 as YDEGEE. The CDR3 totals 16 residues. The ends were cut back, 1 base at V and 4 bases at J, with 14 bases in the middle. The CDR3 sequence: CASSLWPKRGTGELFF. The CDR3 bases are TGTGCCAGCAGCTTGTGGCCGAAACGGGGCACCGGGGAGCTGTTTTTT.

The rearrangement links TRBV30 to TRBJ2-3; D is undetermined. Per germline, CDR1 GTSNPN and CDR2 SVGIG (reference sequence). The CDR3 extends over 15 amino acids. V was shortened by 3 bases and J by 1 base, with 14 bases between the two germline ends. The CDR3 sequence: CAWRRLPMGTDTQYF. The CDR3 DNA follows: TGTGCCTGGAGACGGCTACCCATGGGCACAGATACGCAGTATTTT. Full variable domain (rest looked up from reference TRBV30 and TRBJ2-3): SQTIHQWPATLVQPVGSPLSLECTVEGTSNPNLYWYRQAAGRGLQLLFYSVGIGQISSEVPQNLSASRPQDRQFILSSKKLLLSDSGFYLCAWRRLPMGTDTQYFGPGTRLTVL.

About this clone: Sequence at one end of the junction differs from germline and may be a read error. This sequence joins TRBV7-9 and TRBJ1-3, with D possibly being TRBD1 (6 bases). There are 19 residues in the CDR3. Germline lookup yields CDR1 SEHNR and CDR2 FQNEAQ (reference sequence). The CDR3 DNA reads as TGTGCCAGCAACTTACTTGGAGGAGGACAGAAGAGTTCTGGAAACACCATATATTTT. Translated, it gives CASNLLGGGQKSSGNTIYF.

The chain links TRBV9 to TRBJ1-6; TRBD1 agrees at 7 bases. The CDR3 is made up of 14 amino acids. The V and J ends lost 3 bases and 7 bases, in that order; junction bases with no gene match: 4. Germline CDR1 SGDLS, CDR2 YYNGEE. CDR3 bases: TGTGCCAGCAGCGGACAGGGAGGAAATTCACCCCTCCACTTT. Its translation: CASSGQGGNSPLHF.

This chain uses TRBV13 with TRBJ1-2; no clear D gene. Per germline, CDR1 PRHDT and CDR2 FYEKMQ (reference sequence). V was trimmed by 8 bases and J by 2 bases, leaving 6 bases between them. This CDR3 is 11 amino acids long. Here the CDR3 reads CASQANYGYTF. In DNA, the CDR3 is TGTGCCAGCCAGGCAAACTATGGCTACACCTTC.

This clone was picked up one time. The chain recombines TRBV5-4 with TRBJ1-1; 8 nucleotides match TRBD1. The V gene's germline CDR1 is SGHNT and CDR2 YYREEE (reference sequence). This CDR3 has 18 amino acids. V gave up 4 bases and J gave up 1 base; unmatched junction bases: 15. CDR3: CASSPRRTGLGSNTEAFF. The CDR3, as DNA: TGTGCCAGCAGCCCTCGACGGACAGGGCTCGGCTCGAACACTGAAGCTTTCTTT.